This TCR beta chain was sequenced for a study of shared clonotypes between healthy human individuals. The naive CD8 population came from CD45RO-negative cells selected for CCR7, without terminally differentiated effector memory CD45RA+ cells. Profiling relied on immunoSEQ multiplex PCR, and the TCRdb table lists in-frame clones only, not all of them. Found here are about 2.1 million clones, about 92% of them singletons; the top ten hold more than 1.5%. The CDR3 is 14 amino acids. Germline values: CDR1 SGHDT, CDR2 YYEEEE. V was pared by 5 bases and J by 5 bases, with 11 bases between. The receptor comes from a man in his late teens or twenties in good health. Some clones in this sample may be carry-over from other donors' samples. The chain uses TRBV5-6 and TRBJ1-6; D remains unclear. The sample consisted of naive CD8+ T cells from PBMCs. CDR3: CASSSRTDNSPLHF. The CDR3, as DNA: TGTGCCAGCAGTTCTCGGACCGATAATTCACCCCTCCACTTT. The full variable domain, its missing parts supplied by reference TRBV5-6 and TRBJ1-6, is DAGVTQSPTHLIKTRGQQVTLRCSPKSGHDTVSWYQQALGQGPQFIFQYYEEEERQRGNFPDRFSGHQFPNYSSELNVNALLLGDSALYLCASSSRTDNSPLHFGNGTRLTVT.